These T cell receptor beta chains were read from a single sample in a study of CD8 T cells in ankylosing spondylitis. TCRdb reprocessed the 5' RACE reads via MiXCR and lists one record per CDR3 protein. The sample lists some 130,000 distinct CDR3 sequences, roughly 8.3% occurring once. The material sequenced was synovial fluid, either unsorted or a sorted T cell fraction (not recorded which). All receptors come from a male donor with ankylosing spondylitis. The CDR3 runs from the conserved cysteine through the conserved F or W. D genes are given only for firm matches. Size is omitted from some rows. Given values are once, few, many or a class for expanded clones.

abundance	d_gene	v_gene	j_gene	CDR3nt	CDR3aa
.	.	TRBV7-2	TRBJ2-1	TGTGCCAGCAGCACCAGGCCCGGCGGTGAGCAGTTCTTC	CASSTRPGGEQFF
.	.	TRBV6-5	TRBJ2-3	TGTGCCAGCAGTTACGGGCTCGGCGGCGTCGGTGCAGATACGCAGTATTTT	CASSYGLGGVGADTQYF
many	.	TRBV29-1	TRBJ2-4	TGCAGCGTTGAAGATCGTGTCAAAAACATTCAGTACTTC	CSVEDRVKNIQYF
many	TRBD1	TRBV4-2	TRBJ2-1	TGTGCCAGCAGCCAGGGGACAGGGGGGTCCCTCTACAATGAGCAGTTCTTC	CASSQGTGGSLYNEQFF
few	.	TRBV12-3/TRBV12-4	TRBJ1-1	TGTGCCAGCAGTCGCAGGTACTCCAAAGCTTTCTTT	CASSRRYSKAFF
many	.	TRBV20-1	TRBJ1-1	TGCAGTGCTCCGACCCCACAGGGGAACACTGAAGCTTTCTTT	CSAPTPQGNTEAFF
.	.	TRBV20-1	TRBJ1-2	TGCAGTGCCCACACACAGGGCAACTATGGCTACACCTTC	CSAHTQGNYGYTF
many	TRBD2	TRBV11-1	TRBJ2-1	TGTGCCAGCAGCTATAGCGGGATCTTAAATGAGCAGTTCTTC	CASSYSGILNEQFF
few	TRBD1	TRBV12-3/TRBV12-4	TRBJ1-2	TGTGCCAGCAGGGGGACAGGCGGTGGATATGGCTACACCTTC	CASRGTGGGYGYTF
few	.	TRBV20-1	TRBJ1-1	TGCAGTGCTAGAAGGGCTGGGGGTACTGAAGCTTTCTTT	CSARRAGGTEAFF
many	.	TRBV12-3/TRBV12-4	TRBJ2-7	TGTGCCAGCAGTTTGTGGAGCAGCTACGAGCAGTACTTC	CASSLWSSYEQYF
.	.	TRBV3-1	TRBJ2-5	TGTGCCAGCAGCCTGAGCCGGTACGAGACCCAGTACTTC	CASSLSRYETQYF
.	.	TRBV20-1	TRBJ1-2	TGCAGTGCTAGGACAGGAATCCGCGGCTACACCTTC	CSARTGIRGYTF
many	.	TRBV9	TRBJ2-7	TGTGCCAGCAGCATAGCCCAGGGGTACGAGCAGTACTTC	CASSIAQGYEQYF
.	.	TRBV30	TRBJ1-5	TGTGCCTGGAGTCGTACGGGGCCTTCGACCCATCAGCCCCAGCATTTT	CAWSRTGPSTHQPQHF
many	TRBD1	TRBV28	TRBJ1-5	TGTGCCAGCAGTTTAGTGGACAGGGAGAATCAGCCCCAGCATTTT	CASSLVDRENQPQHF
few	TRBD1	TRBV27	TRBJ2-2	TGTGCCAGCAGTTTAAGCCCTCCGCTGGCCAGGGGGTTTTACGGGGAGCTGTTTTTT	CASSLSPPLARGFYGELFF
few	.	TRBV5-6	TRBJ1-2	TGTGCCAGCAGCTTGGGTGGACGCTATGGCTACACCTTC	CASSLGGRYGYTF
.	TRBD2	TRBV7-2	TRBJ2-5	TGTGCCAGCAGCTTAGGTGGGACTAGACGCGAGACCCAGTACTTC	CASSLGGTRRETQYF
few	.	TRBV30	TRBJ2-3	TGTGCCTGGAGTGACAACGCAGGGGATACGCAGTATTTT	CAWSDNAGDTQYF
.	.	TRBV28	TRBJ1-4	TGTGCCAGCAGTTTATTACATAGGGATGAAAAACTGTTTTTT	CASSLLHRDEKLFF
many	TRBD2	TRBV20-1	TRBJ2-3	TGCAGTGCTAGAGACCTTGGACTAGCGGGCCCCACAGATACGCAGTATTTT	CSARDLGLAGPTDTQYF
few	.	TRBV12-3/TRBV12-4	TRBJ1-6	TGTGCCAGCAGCCCCCGGGACACTTATAATTCACCCCTCCACTTT	CASSPRDTYNSPLHF
many	.	TRBV6-1	TRBJ1-4	TGTGCCAGCAGGGTACAGGGAATCGGGTATGAAAAACTGTTTTTT	CASRVQGIGYEKLFF
many	.	TRBV27	TRBJ1-2	TGTGCCAGCAGTTTAATCAGTAACAGCCCCTATGGCTACACCTTC	CASSLISNSPYGYTF
.	.	TRBV24-1	TRBJ2-1	TGTGCCACCAGTGACTATCTACAGGGTGAGCAGTTCTTC	CATSDYLQGEQFF
many	.	TRBV20-1	TRBJ1-1	TGCAGTGCCATCAGGGGAGACGCAGCGAACACTGAAGCTTTCTTT	CSAIRGDAANTEAFF
few	.	TRBV3-1	TRBJ2-7	TGTGCCAGCAGCCCTCAACCTGGGGGAGAGCAGTACTTC	CASSPQPGGEQYF
.	TRBD1	TRBV5-1	TRBJ2-7	TGCGCCAGCAGCTTCGGTGTAGGGGGCGCGCCCTACGAGCAGTACTTC	CASSFGVGGAPYEQYF
few	TRBD1	TRBV9	TRBJ1-6	TGTGCCAGCAGGGAAGGGACAGATAATTCACCCCTCCACTTT	CASREGTDNSPLHF